This record looks at one T cell receptor beta chain sequence and its context. In its sample, this clonotype was seen many times. Its binding antigen is unknown. Base qualities are not provided; no much larger clone lies one nucleotide away. The record originates from a study of T-cell memory formation after mild COVID-19 (dated by TCRdb to 2020 to 2022). Regarding the research as a whole: TCR sequence clusters from the two donors were found to be largely donor specific. In two donors, T-cell clones that expanded and contracted after mild COVID-19 were tracked by sequencing TCRalpha and TCRbeta repertoires over time. Two young, previously healthy adult volunteers made up the cohort, one male and one female. Paper-wide results and their limitations: Some responding clones were detected in pre-infection memory, suggesting pre-existing cross-reactive memory T cells joined the SARS-CoV-2 response. Contracting CD4+ clones were located mainly in the CM and EM memory subsets, whereas CD8+ clones were found to be enriched in EMRA. Only a couple of mild cases were covered by the study, and larger cohorts that include severe cases with pre-infection samples were considered necessary. Clones that contracted from day 15 to 85 showed balanced CD4/CD8 phenotypes, whereas a second wave of clones that expanded from day 15 to 37 leaned towards CD4+. Whether the second-wave clones peaking on day 37 were SARS-CoV-2 specific was not confirmed.

Sequencing took place on an Illumina NovaSeq 6000. TCRalpha and TCRbeta cDNA libraries were constructed by 5'RACE with constant-segment primers, with sample barcodes and unique molecular identifiers being introduced. RNA was extracted from every sample with Trizol reagent. The libraries were amplified in two PCR steps, and the second step added a second sample barcode and Illumina TruSeq adapters. Libraries were sequenced on an Illumina NovaSeq with 2 x 150 bp paired-end reads. The authors' analysis ran thus. With migec v1.2.7, reads were demultiplexed and then collapsed into UMI-guided consensus sequences. Using mixcr v2.1.11, UMI consensuses were aligned to TRA and TRB V and J templates and then assembled into clonotypes. Clonotypes were classified as expanded or contracted when called significant by both edgeR and NoisET, with noise models trained on biological replicates. For edgeR calls, a false discovery rate-adjusted p below 0.01 and a log2 fold-change threshold of 1 were applied. As an exploratory analysis of dynamics, max-normalized trajectories of the 1000 most abundant clonotypes were examined by PCA with hierarchical clustering. Separately sequenced CD4+ and CD8+ repertoires were used to assign a CD4 or CD8 phenotype to each responding clone. Clones were called with MiXCR by TCRdb after fastp trimmed the public reads at Q25, and only in-frame beta chains were retained. Under each unique CDR3 protein, matching rows form one entry showing the most common genes and DNA. TCRdb's processing, not the study's, gives the V and J calls here. In this sample the table shows more than 75,000 distinct CDR3 sequences, more than 11% of which occur a single time. Around 29% of the sample lies in the top ten.

Ficoll-Paque density gradient centrifugation was used to isolate PBMCs. After removal of 5 bases from V and 3 bases from J, the junction retains 3 bases not matched to a gene. Including the terminal cysteine and phenylalanine, the CDR3 comprises 14 residues. Only CDR3 DNA is held: 42 bases, read in frame from base 1. The chain uses TRBV12-3 or TRBV12-4 and TRBJ2-7, and 11 junctional nucleotides match TRBD2. The material sequenced was PBMCs or a T cell subset sorted from them (not recorded which). This TCR derives from an adult woman who had mild COVID-19 (a few samples of this study predate the infection). The sample titles of this study are shuffled in the database, so cell type and time point are left out; the donor was told from shared clones. The DNA reads as follows: TGTGCCAGCAGTCTTACTAGCGGGGGCTACGAGCAGTACTTC. It translates to CASSLTSGGYEQYF.